This T cell receptor beta chain originates from a study of CD8 T cells in ankylosing spondylitis. TCRdb re-called the 5' RACE reads through MiXCR, storing one row per CDR3 protein. The table lists 700,000 to 850,000 distinct CDR3 sequences, roughly 12% of them singletons. A word on this clonotype: Its antigen is unknown.

Regarding the study as a whole: Blood from ankylosing spondylitis patients appeared to carry a characteristic roughly 8-variant TCR beta motif. The study looked at matched synovial fluid samples from ankylosing spondylitis patients. Disease-linked clones were reported to be significantly enriched there. Before this, some motif variants had been reported in reactive arthritis synovial fluid and blood.

The germline gives CDR1 GTSNPN, CDR2 SVGIG (reference sequence). The CDR3 spans 11 residues. Trimming cost V 5 bases and J 2 bases, with 6 bases left between them. The chain links TRBV30 to TRBJ2-5; D might be TRBD1 (5 bases). Sequenced: blood, either unsorted or a sorted T cell fraction (not recorded which). The origin of this receptor is a male donor with ankylosing spondylitis. The DNA for the CDR3 is TGTGCCTGGGCAGGGCAAGAGACCCAGTACTTC. It translates to CAWAGQETQYF.